The 15 T cell receptor beta chains listed next were all sequenced from one sample in a study of blood T cells in healthy people across ages. Next came a second PCR, run for roughly 6 to 11 cycles, which used a sample-barcoded 5' primer along with a J-beta primer mix. Via MiXCR, TCRdb re-called the 5' RACE reads, giving one row per CDR3 protein. Of nearly 1 million distinct CDR3 sequences in the sample, approximately 50% were seen once. The sequenced material came from blood. All receptors derive from a woman aged 55-69 years in good health.

J is TRBJ2-3 and V is TRBV28, with TRBD1 identical over 7 bases. Germline CDR1 MDHEN, CDR2 SYDVKM. CDR3 length: 18 residues. The V and J ends lost 2 bases and 5 bases, in that order; junction bases with no gene match: 16. The CDR3 region has the DNA TGTGCCAGCAGTTTAGGCCTACAGGGGCGGTTTGATTTAGATACGCAGTATTTT. Translating gives CASSLGLQGRFDLDTQYF.

The rearrangement uses TRBV4-1 and TRBJ2-7, with 12 positions matching TRBD2. V lost 1 base and J lost 6; bases outside the gene matches: 7. The CDR3 extends over 16 amino acids. From germline, CDR1 is MGHRA and CDR2 YSYEKL. CDR3 nucleotide sequence: TGCGCCAGCAGCCAAGGGTTCCCTAGCGGGAGGGGCGAGCAGTACTTC. Translation gives CASSQGFPSGRGEQYF.

The chain carries TRBV7-9 and TRBJ2-1; weak D call: TRBD2 (7 bases). In germline, CDR1 is SEHNR, CDR2 FQNEAQ (reference sequence). The CDR3 loop spans 14 amino acids. The germline V and J ends were trimmed by 7 bases and 6 bases, with 16 bases remaining between them. The CDR3 sequence: CASMRGEGRNEQFF. CDR3 sequence (DNA): TGTGCCAGCATGAGGGGGGAGGGCCGCAATGAGCAGTTCTTC.

The rearrangement links TRBV28 to TRBJ1-2; possible D gene TRBD1, 5 bases. The CDR3 loop spans 12 amino acids. Germline assignment: CDR1 MDHEN and CDR2 SYDVKM. The germline V and J ends were trimmed by 0 bases and 8 bases, with 7 bases remaining between them. The CDR3 loop is CASSLWGDGYTF. Written as DNA, the CDR3 is TGTGCCAGCAGTTTATGGGGGGACGGCTACACCTTC.

The chain couples TRBV15 to TRBJ2-1; 11 bases align to TRBD1. Germline V lookup: CDR1 LNHNV, CDR2 YYDKDF (reference sequence). The V and J ends lost 4 bases and 8 bases, in that order; junction bases with no gene match: 10. The CDR3 runs 16 residues. Written as DNA, the CDR3 is TGTGCCACCAGCATCCAGCCGGGACAGGGGGTCGATGAGCAGTTCTTC. It is translated as CATSIQPGQGVDEQFF.

The chain combines TRBV4-1 with TRBJ1-6, with D uncertain. The CDR3 loop spans 15 amino acids. The V end was cut by 1 base, the J end by 6 bases, with 10 bases between. Germline assignment: CDR1 MGHRA and CDR2 YSYEKL. The CDR3 sequence is CASSQGPGRNSPLHF. The CDR3, as DNA: TGCGCCAGCAGCCAAGGCCCGGGTCGTAATTCACCCCTCCACTTT.

This clonotype was picked up a small number of times. This chain connects TRBV28 to TRBJ2-1; no firm D call. Germline V gene lookup returns CDR1 MDHEN and CDR2 SYDVKM. The CDR3 runs to 14 residues. V gave up 7 bases and J gave up 6 bases, with 16 bases separating them. The CDR3 DNA reads as TGTGCCAGCAACGAGGCCCCGATTAGCAATGAGCAGTTCTTC. It translates to CASNEAPISNEQFF.

Concerning this clonotype itself: Its ends do not fully match the called genes, so a read error is possible. The chain combines TRBV4-1 with TRBJ1-2, with TRBD1 matching 10 bases. CDR3 size: 15 residues. Germline loops: CDR1 MGHRA, CDR2 YSYEKL. The CDR3 region has the DNA TGCGCCAGCAGCCAAACCCCGGACAGGGGGTATGGCTGCACCTTC. This encodes CASSQTPDRGYGCTF.

This clonotype has a handful of counts. The chain uses TRBV7-8 and TRBJ2-7, with TRBD2 identical over 8 bases. J was trimmed by 4 bases and V by 5 bases; bases with no gene match: 10. The CDR3 covers 15 residues. Germline-derived CDR1 and CDR2 are SGHVS and FQNEAQ. The CDR3 protein is CASSPGVAGPYEQYF. For the CDR3, the DNA is TGTGCCAGCAGCCCCGGGGTAGCGGGACCTTACGAGCAGTACTTC.

The chain combines TRBV24-1 with TRBJ2-3; 8 positions match TRBD2. The germline V gene encodes CDR1 KGHDR and CDR2 SFDVKD. The CDR3 runs to 16 residues. V gave up 0 bases and J gave up 4 bases; unmatched junction bases: 5. The CDR3 reads CATSDLSSGNADTQYF. DNA for the CDR3: TGTGCCACCAGTGATTTGAGTAGCGGGAACGCAGATACGCAGTATTTT.

This clonotype turned up a few times. The CDR3 coding sequence is TGTGCCAGCAGCCGTAGCGGGAGAGCCTACGAGCAGTACTTC. Amino acid sequence: CASSRSGRAYEQYF. The chain combines TRBV3-1 with TRBJ2-7, with 9 bases identical to TRBD2. The junction had 3 bases not matched to a gene; V was cut back by 4 bases and J by 2 bases. The V gene's germline CDR1 is LGHDT and CDR2 YNNKEL (reference sequence). The CDR3 contains 14 residues.

In its sample, this clonotype was seen a few times. The V and J genes are TRBV29-1 and TRBJ1-2; D is uncertain. Germline CDR1 reads SQVTM; CDR2 reads ANQGSEA. The CDR3 contains 14 residues. V lost 7 bases, J lost 8 bases, and 23 bases lay in between. The CDR3 loop is CSALLVPKLQGYTF. The CDR3 bases are TGCAGCGCCCTCCTAGTTCCCAAACTACAGGGCTACACCTTC.

This chain joins TRBV28 and TRBJ1-2; no definite D call. The CDR3 extends over 13 amino acids. Germline lookup yields CDR1 MDHEN and CDR2 SYDVKM. Trimming took 8 bases from V and 8 from J, leaving 18 bases between them. CDR3 coding DNA: TGTGCCAGCGGGGAATACCGCAACCCAGGCTACACCTTC. Protein product: CASGEYRNPGYTF.

This clonotype was observed a handful of times. The rearrangement joins TRBV9 to TRBJ2-1; D remains ambiguous. Germline assignment: CDR1 SGDLS and CDR2 YYNGEE. The CDR3 spans 12 residues. V lost 1 base and J 4 bases, leaving 3 bases between the germline ends. In nucleotides, the CDR3 is TGTGCCAGCAGCGTACAATACAATGAGCAGTTCTTC. Amino acid sequence: CASSVQYNEQFF.

This clonotype was counted between two and nine times. The chain joins TRBV4-3 to TRBJ1-2, with 7 nucleotides matching TRBD1. The CDR3 is 15 residues long. Trimming at V came to 3 bases and at J to 7 bases, leaving 11 bases not matched to a gene. Per the germline V gene, CDR1 is LGHNA and CDR2 is YSLEER. The CDR3 sequence is CASSHPDRLPSGYTF. As DNA, the CDR3 is TGCGCCAGCAGCCACCCGGACAGGTTGCCTTCTGGCTACACCTTC.